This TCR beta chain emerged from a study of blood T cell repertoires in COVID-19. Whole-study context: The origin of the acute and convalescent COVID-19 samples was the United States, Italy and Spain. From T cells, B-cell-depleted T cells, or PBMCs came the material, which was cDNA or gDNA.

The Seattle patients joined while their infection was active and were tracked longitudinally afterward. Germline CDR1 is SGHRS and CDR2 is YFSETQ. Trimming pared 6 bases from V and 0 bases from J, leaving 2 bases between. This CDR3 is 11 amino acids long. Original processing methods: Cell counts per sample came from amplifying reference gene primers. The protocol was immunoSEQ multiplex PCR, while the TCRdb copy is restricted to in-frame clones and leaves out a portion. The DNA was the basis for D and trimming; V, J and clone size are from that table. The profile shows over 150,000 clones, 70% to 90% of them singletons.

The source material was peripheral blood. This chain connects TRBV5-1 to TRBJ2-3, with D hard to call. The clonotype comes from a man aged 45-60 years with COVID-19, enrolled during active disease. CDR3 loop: CASISTDTQYF. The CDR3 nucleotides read TGCGCCAGCATAAGCACAGATACGCAGTATTTT.